A single sample is the source of the 18 T cell receptor beta chains below, sequenced in a study of post-analysis software for immune sequencing data. General study points: Patients had higher frequencies than controls of roughly 5 TRBV segments, including TRBV5-6, TRBV5-1 and TRBV20-1.

These receptors are not linked to any known antigen. TCR beta cDNA libraries included unique molecular identifiers. TCRdb re-derived calls from the PCR reads in MiXCR, one entry per CDR3 protein. There are hundreds of thousands of distinct CDR3 sequences in the sample; 53% occur only once, and roughly 4.4% lies in the top ten. Material for sequencing was blood. These receptors came from a girl aged 10 to 17 with multiple sclerosis.

This chain uses TRBV25-1 with TRBJ2-3; TRBD2 matches 11 bases. The CDR3 extends over 16 amino acids. V trimming: 0 bases; J trimming: 6 bases; junction bases outside the gene matches: 5. Germline V gene lookup returns CDR1 MGHDK and CDR2 SYGVNS. The CDR3 loop reads CASSEYASGGPDTQYF. CDR3 sequence (DNA): TGTGCCAGCAGTGAATATGCTAGCGGGGGGCCGGATACGCAGTATTTT.

This clonotype was seen more than once but under ten times. The chain uses TRBV7-9 and TRBJ2-7; D is unclear. Germline CDR1 reads SEHNR; CDR2 reads FQNEAQ (reference sequence). CDR3 length: 15 amino acids. V was shortened by 4 bases and J by 4 bases, with 17 bases between the two germline ends. CDR3 protein: CASSSTFSGYYEQYF. The CDR3 DNA is TGTGCCAGCAGCTCCACCTTTTCAGGATATTACGAGCAGTACTTC.

The chain combines TRBV7-9 with TRBJ2-3; 9 nucleotides match TRBD2. The germline V gene encodes CDR1 SEHNR and CDR2 FQNEAQ (reference sequence). The ends lost 5 bases at V and 5 bases at J; junction bases unmatched: 5. The CDR3 covers 14 residues. CDR3 in amino acids: CASSPSGKGDTQYF. The CDR3 nucleotides are TGTGCCAGCAGCCCTAGCGGGAAAGGAGATACGCAGTATTTT.

The rearrangement uses TRBV5-1 and TRBJ1-1; D gene ambiguous. V was trimmed by 7 bases and J by 1 base, leaving 11 bases between them. Per the germline V gene, CDR1 is SGHRS and CDR2 is YFSETQ. The CDR3 consists of 13 residues. CDR3 sequence: CASGYEGNTEAFF. CDR3 sequence (DNA): TGCGCCAGCGGCTATGAGGGGAACACTGAAGCTTTCTTT.

The chain recombines TRBV7-6 with TRBJ1-5; TRBD1 aligns across 8 bases. The germline V gene has CDR1 SGHVS and CDR2 FNYEAQ. With 2 bases clipped from V and 5 bases from J, the junction kept 8 bases outside the gene matches. The CDR3 consists of 16 residues. The CDR3 is CASSLSGGGGDQPQHF. The CDR3 DNA follows: TGTGCCAGCAGCTTATCAGGGGGCGGAGGGGATCAGCCCCAGCATTTT.

CDR3 coding DNA: TGTGCCAGCAGCCCGGGACACGACATGGGAAATCAGCCCCAGCATTTT. Translation gives CASSPGHDMGNQPQHF. The rearrangement links TRBV4-2 to TRBJ1-5; weak D call: TRBD1 (6 bases). Germline values: CDR1 LGHNA, CDR2 YNFKEQ. The CDR3 runs 16 residues. V gave up 4 bases and J gave up 4 bases, with 17 bases separating them.

This chain connects TRBV10-3 to TRBJ1-2, with D perhaps TRBD1 (5 bases). This CDR3 has 13 amino acids. Germline V CDR1 and CDR2: ENHRY, SYGVKD. Trimming pared 6 bases from V and 2 bases from J, leaving 10 bases between. In DNA form, the CDR3 reads TGTGCCATCAGAACCGGGGGAAACTATGGCTACACCTTC. Translated: CAIRTGGNYGYTF.

V is TRBV29-1 and J is TRBJ1-2; D is unresolved. V was trimmed by 8 bases and J by 3 bases, leaving 16 bases between them. Per the germline V gene, CDR1 is SQVTM and CDR2 is ANQGSEA. CDR3 length equals 13 residues. The chain's CDR3 is CSFQNQEDYGYTF. The CDR3 DNA sequence: TGCAGCTTTCAGAACCAAGAAGACTATGGCTACACCTTC.

The chain carries TRBV4-1 and TRBJ2-1; possibly TRBD1 for D (6 bases). Trimming stripped 0 bases from V and 5 bases from J, with 17 bases between. There are 17 residues in the CDR3. CDR1 is MGHRA, CDR2 YSYEKL, per germline. CDR3 nucleotides: TGCGCCAGCAGCCAAGATGGAACAGGGTCTTTCCACAATGAGCAGTTCTTC. This codes for CASSQDGTGSFHNEQFF.

This clonotype has only a few counts. The chain combines TRBV25-1 with TRBJ1-2; D possibly corresponds to TRBD1 (5 bases). CDR1 is MGHDK, CDR2 SYGVNS, per germline. This CDR3 is 16 amino acids long. V was clipped by 1 base and J by 3 bases, with 15 bases between them. CDR3 protein: CASSESYRGLDYGYTF. CDR3 bases: TGTGCCAGCAGTGAATCTTATCGGGGGTTGGACTATGGCTACACCTTC.

CDR3 protein: CASSTRVGVGQPQHF. CDR3 in DNA: TGTGCCAGCAGCACCCGGGTAGGGGTGGGTCAGCCCCAGCATTTT. The genes are TRBV12-3 or TRBV12-4 and TRBJ1-5; tentatively, D is TRBD1 (5 bases). The CDR3 totals 15 residues. V was cut by 6 bases and J by 6 bases, with 18 bases left in between.

The chain couples TRBV9 to TRBJ2-7; 7 bases are a match to TRBD2. With V trimmed by 0 bases and J by 2 bases, 8 bases remained unmatched. There are 16 residues in the CDR3. Looked up from germline, CDR1 is SGDLS and CDR2 is YYNGEE. The CDR3 sequence is CASSVGEGRITYEQYF. Here the CDR3 DNA reads TGTGCCAGCAGCGTAGGGGAGGGGCGGATCACCTACGAGCAGTACTTC.

This clonotype was observed at least ten times. The J gene is TRBJ2-7, the V gene TRBV2, with TRBD1 as a possible D gene (6 bases). This CDR3 comprises 15 residues. In germline, CDR1 is SNHLY, CDR2 FYNNEI. The germline V and J ends were trimmed by 6 bases and 6 bases, with 21 bases remaining between them. The CDR3 protein is CASSNREGVIREQYF. As DNA, the CDR3 is TGTGCCAGCAGCAACAGGGAAGGGGTTATCCGCGAGCAGTACTTC.

The V gene is TRBV7-2, the J gene TRBJ2-3; D unresolved. The CDR3 length is 15 residues. The V end lost 0 bases, the J end lost 6 bases, and 13 bases lay between the germline ends. Germline assignment: CDR1 SGHTA and CDR2 FQGNSA. The CDR3: CASSLAMNSVDTQYF. CDR3 coding DNA: TGTGCCAGCAGCTTAGCGATGAATAGTGTGGATACGCAGTATTTT.

V is TRBV3-1 and J is TRBJ1-1, with D perhaps TRBD1 (5 bases). Germline CDR1 is LGHDT and CDR2 is YNNKEL (reference sequence). V lost 5 bases to trimming and J lost 3 bases, with 10 bases between them. CDR3 length: 13 residues. CDR3 nucleotides: TGTGCCAGCAGCTCCCTCAGGGACACTGAAGCTTTCTTT. Encoded protein: CASSSLRDTEAFF.

The rearrangement uses TRBV20-1 and TRBJ2-1, with TRBD2 identical over 7 bases. Germline CDR1 is DFQATT and CDR2 is SNEGSKA (reference sequence). The junction had 10 bases not matched to a gene; V was cut back by 1 base and J by 7 bases. The CDR3 loop spans 15 amino acids. CDR3: CSARGPGTTGNEQFF. The CDR3 region has the DNA TGCAGTGCTAGAGGGCCCGGGACTACGGGGAATGAGCAGTTCTTC.

The gene calls are TRBV5-6 and TRBJ2-6; 9 nucleotides match TRBD1. The CDR3 is made up of 18 amino acids. Unmatched junction bases numbered 10, after V lost 4 bases and J lost 2 bases. Germline CDR1 reads SGHDT; CDR2 reads YYEEEE. This CDR3 is CASSLGQGRVAGANVLTF. The CDR3 DNA reads TGTGCCAGCAGCCTTGGACAGGGGCGGGTGGCTGGGGCCAACGTCCTGACTTTC.

The chain links TRBV5-1 to TRBJ2-1, with 9 bases matching TRBD2. V was clipped by 6 bases and J by 9 bases; unmatched bases: 13. Germline loops: CDR1 SGHRS, CDR2 YFSETQ. The CDR3 loop spans 15 amino acids. CDR3 DNA sequence: TGCGCCAGCAAGGCGGGAGGGACTAGCCTGTCTGAGCAGTTCTTC. Translation gives CASKAGGTSLSEQFF.